Listed below are T cell receptor beta chains from one sample, sequenced in a study of blood T cell repertoires in COVID-19. This table comes from immunoSEQ multiplex PCR, and its TCRdb copy is limited to in-frame clones, with some not included. The sample yields some 300,000 clones, roughly 90% seen once. The sample taken for sequencing was peripheral blood. The source of these receptors is a woman in her 40s with COVID-19, enrolled during active disease. The CDR3 runs from the conserved cysteine through the conserved F or W. The D gene is left open where the match is weak. Not all rows give a size; the values are once, few, many and, for expanded clones, a class.

J gene | D gene | clone size | V gene | CDR3 DNA | CDR3 protein
TRBJ2-7 | NA | once | TRBV11-2 | TGTGCCAGCAGCTTAGGCGCGGGTTCTACCTACGAGCAGTACTTC | CASSLGAGSTYEQYF
TRBJ1-1 | NA | few | TRBV4-3 | TGCGCCAGCAGCCAAGAGGGGGGTCGGGCGGCGAACACTGAAGCTTTCTTT | CASSQEGGRAANTEAFF
TRBJ1-2 | NA | NA | TRBV27 | TGTGCCAGCAGTAAGACAGGCTTCTATGGCTACACCTTC | CASSKTGFYGYTF
TRBJ2-2 | TRBD2 | few | TRBV6-4 | TGTGCCAGCAGTCCTAGCGGGAGGGCGAACACCGGGGAGCTGTTTTTT | CASSPSGRANTGELFF
TRBJ1-6 | NA | NA | TRBV6-1 | TGTGCCAGCAGTGAAGCGGAGAATTCACCCCTCCACTTT | CASSEAENSPLHF
TRBJ1-5 | TRBD1 | few | TRBV6-5 | TGTGCCAGCAGTCGCCAGGGGGCGCCTGGGCAGCCCCAGCATTTT | CASSRQGAPGQPQHF
TRBJ1-2 | NA | NA | TRBV30 | TGTGCCGGTCACAGCAGGCAACACTATGGCTACACCTTC | CAGHSRQHYGYTF
TRBJ1-5 | NA | NA | TRBV18 | TGTGCCAGCTCACCACGGGACACATCGGGTCAGCCCCAGCATTTT | CASSPRDTSGQPQHF
TRBJ1-1 | NA | NA | TRBV30 | TGTGCCTGGACCGTGGCGGTAGAGGCTTTCTTT | CAWTVAVEAFF
TRBJ1-5 | TRBD1 | NA | TRBV6-4 | TGTGCCAGCAGTGACCCGGGACAGTTGAGGTCCAATCAGCCCCAGCATTTT | CASSDPGQLRSNQPQHF
TRBJ1-5 | NA | NA | TRBV7-2 | TGTGCCAGCAGCTTGGACAGCGCCCCGGGTCAGCCCCAGCATTTT | CASSLDSAPGQPQHF
TRBJ2-5 | NA | NA | TRBV2 | TGTGCCAGCAGGAAGGGGCGGAACCAAGAGACCCAGTACTTC | CASRKGRNQETQYF
TRBJ2-7 | TRBD1 | once | TRBV19 | TGTGCCAGTAGTTCTCCCCGGACAGGGAGATCCTACGAGCAGTACTTC | CASSSPRTGRSYEQYF
TRBJ1-5 | NA | NA | TRBV10-1 | TGCGCCAGCACCCACCGGACCGACGGAGGACTCAATCAGCCCCAGCATTTT | CASTHRTDGGLNQPQHF
TRBJ2-3 | NA | NA | TRBV27 | TGTGCCAGCAGTCCCCAAGGGGGCACAGATACGCAGTATTTT | CASSPQGGTDTQYF
TRBJ1-2 | NA | NA | TRBV14 | TGTGCCAGCAGCCAATCCCGGACAGTTGGTGGCTACACCTTC | CASSQSRTVGGYTF
TRBJ1-2 | TRBD1 | NA | TRBV20-1 | TGCAGTGCTAGTCTCACAGGGGGCGTCGGTGGCTACACCTTC | CSASLTGGVGGYTF
TRBJ2-7 | NA | once | TRBV28 | TGTGCCAGCAGTTTAGGAGGAGGCTACGAGCAGTACTTC | CASSLGGGYEQYF
TRBJ1-5 | NA | NA | TRBV30 | TGTGCCTGGAGTGTACAGGGAAGTCAGCCCCAGCATTTT | CAWSVQGSQPQHF
TRBJ2-3 | NA | NA | TRBV7-3 | TGTGCCAGCAGCTTGAATGGTCAGGCAGATACGCAGTATTTT | CASSLNGQADTQYF
TRBJ2-1 | NA | NA | TRBV5-1 | TGCGCCAGCAGCTTACAGGGTTACAATGAGCAGTTCTTC | CASSLQGYNEQFF
TRBJ1-1 | TRBD1 | NA | TRBV18 | TGTGCCAGCTCACCCGACAGGGTTAGGAACACTGAAGCTTTCTTT | CASSPDRVRNTEAFF
TRBJ1-1 | NA | NA | TRBV7-9 | TGTGCCAGCAGCTCAGGACAGATAAACACTGAAGCTTTCTTT | CASSSGQINTEAFF
TRBJ1-6 | TRBD1 | NA | TRBV11-2 | TGTGCCAGCAACCAACTTCCGGGACAGATTAATTCACCCCTCCACTTT | CASNQLPGQINSPLHF
TRBJ2-3 | TRBD2 | NA | TRBV19 | TGTGCCAGTAGTATCACCCCGGGGGGGATCACAGATACGCAGTATTTT | CASSITPGGITDTQYF
TRBJ2-1 | NA | NA | TRBV12-3/TRBV12-4 | TGTGCCAGCAGTCCCAGGGGTGAGCAGTTCTTC | CASSPRGEQFF
TRBJ2-3 | NA | NA | TRBV7-2 | TGTGCCAGCAGCTTACGGGGAGGCGATACGCAGTATTTT | CASSLRGGDTQYF
TRBJ1-2 | TRBD1 | NA | TRBV24-1 | TGTGCCACCAGTGAGGGGGGACAGGGGGATTCGGCTGGCTACACCTTC | CATSEGGQGDSAGYTF
TRBJ1-5 | TRBD1 | NA | TRBV28 | TGTGCCAGCAGTTTCGAGACAGGGTACGGGAAGCCCCAGCATTTT | CASSFETGYGKPQHF
TRBJ1-4 | TRBD1 | NA | TRBV18 | TGTGCCAGCTCAACGAACAGGGGGGACGGTGAAAAACTGTTTTTT | CASSTNRGDGEKLFF
TRBJ1-2 | TRBD1 | NA | TRBV5-6 | TGTGCCAGCAGCCTAAACAGGGGCCTTGGCTACACCTTC | CASSLNRGLGYTF
TRBJ1-4 | NA | NA | TRBV7-2 | TGTGCCAGCAGCTCGGGGATTGAAAAACTGTTTTTT | CASSSGIEKLFF
TRBJ1-1 | NA | NA | TRBV12-3/TRBV12-4 | TGTGCCAGCAGTTTTGGGGGGGGCACTGAAGCTTTCTTT | CASSFGGGTEAFF
TRBJ1-1 | TRBD1 | NA | TRBV28 | TGTGCCAGCAGTTCCCCGGGACAGGGGGCAGGGGTTGGCACTGAAGCTTTCTTT | CASSSPGQGAGVGTEAFF
TRBJ2-2 | NA | NA | TRBV4-3 | TGCGCCAGCAGCCAAGATAACGGAGTCGCGAACACCGGGGAGCTGTTTTTT | CASSQDNGVANTGELFF
TRBJ1-2 | NA | NA | TRBV28 | TGTGCCAGCAGTTTAGATGCGGCTGGCTACACCTTC | CASSLDAAGYTF
TRBJ1-1 | NA | NA | TRBV19 | TGTGCCAGTAAGACATACGGGAGCCAGCGTGGTACTGAAGCTTTCTTT | CASKTYGSQRGTEAFF
TRBJ2-2 | NA | NA | TRBV25-1 | TGTGCCAGCAGTGAAGGGACGGGACTGTCTACCGGGGAGCTGTTTTTT | CASSEGTGLSTGELFF
TRBJ1-2 | NA | NA | TRBV28 | TGTGCCAGCAGTCTATACGACAGGTACCATGGCTACACCTTC | CASSLYDRYHGYTF
TRBJ2-4 | NA | once | TRBV21-1 | TGTGCCAGCAGCAAAGCCGCCAAGCTAGCGGGAGGACAAAACATTCAGTACTTC | CASSKAAKLAGGQNIQYF
TRBJ2-1 | NA | NA | TRBV12-3/TRBV12-4 | TGTGCCAGCAGTCCCCTAAATGAGCAGTTCTTC | CASSPLNEQFF
TRBJ1-2 | NA | NA | TRBV9 | TGTGCCAGCAGCCGACTAGTGGCAAACTATGGCTACACCTTC | CASSRLVANYGYTF
TRBJ1-5 | TRBD1 | NA | TRBV28 | TGTGCCAGTGACAGGGGGCGGGGGGTCAATCAGCCCCAGCATTTT | CASDRGRGVNQPQHF
TRBJ2-3 | TRBD2 | NA | TRBV20-1 | TGCAGTGCTAGTGGGGACTACCCTTTCACAGATACGCAGTATTTT | CSASGDYPFTDTQYF
TRBJ1-1 | NA | once | TRBV2 | TGTGCCAGCAGTGTGGGGCCAAACACTGAAGCTTTCTTT | CASSVGPNTEAFF
TRBJ1-2 | NA | NA | TRBV10-3 | TGTGCCATCACGACGGAGGACTATGGCTACACCTTC | CAITTEDYGYTF
TRBJ2-7 | TRBD1 | NA | TRBV9 | TGTGCCAGCAGCGTAGCGGTACAGGGGGCTTACGAGCAGTACTTC | CASSVAVQGAYEQYF
TRBJ2-3 | TRBD1 | NA | TRBV9 | TGTGCCAGCAGCTTAACAGGGGGCGTGGGCACAGATACGCAGTATTTT | CASSLTGGVGTDTQYF
TRBJ2-1 | NA | NA | TRBV19 | TGTGCCAGTAGAGACTCCGGGACTCCAGGTTGGGGGCAGTTCTTC | CASRDSGTPGWGQFF